The clone carrying this T cell receptor (beta chain) was recorded many times. This specimen belongs to a study of early T cells in non-severe SARS-CoV-2 infection. After removal of 2 bases from V and 9 bases from J, the junction contained 3 bases not matched to a gene. Germline V gene lookup returns CDR1 SNHLY and CDR2 FYNNEI. The CDR3 consists of 14 residues. Unique molecular identifiers were affixed to single, distinct cDNA molecules. MiXCR was run by TCRdb on the 5' RACE reads, yielding one entry per CDR3 protein. The table has more than 45,000 distinct CDR3 sequences, 7.7% seen once. The receptor was isolated from an adult who was a healthcare worker with PCR-confirmed SARS-CoV-2 infection or an uninfected control (not recorded which). Sample: whole blood. V and J are TRBV2 and TRBJ2-1; 11 bases are shared with TRBD2. CDR3 loop: CASSETSGSIEQFF. The CDR3 DNA reads as TGTGCCAGCAGTGAAACTAGCGGGAGTATTGAGCAGTTCTTC.